This record concerns one T cell receptor beta chain sequence. What it binds is not known. Trimming at V came to 0 bases and at J to 5 bases, leaving 5 bases not matched to a gene. Germline CDR1 SGHDT, CDR2 YYEEEE. The CDR3 totals 15 residues. The sample belongs to a study of T cells in Graves' hyperthyroidism and ophthalmopathy. Points from the study as a whole: Model-based prediction identified ophthalmopathy a median 6.5 months prior to its onset. Most expanded thyroid clonotypes above 0.001 recurred in blood.

Amplified regions were TCR beta CDR3 sequences from RNA transcripts. HTBI primers drove first-round RT-PCR of the TCR CDR3. TCRdb used MiXCR to reprocess the multiplex PCR reads, holding one entry per CDR3 protein. This table holds under 650,000 distinct CDR3 sequences, around 16% found once. With a duration under 2 months, the hyperthyroidism was newly diagnosed in patients aged 18 to 65. This sequence was found in a woman aged 25 to 39 with Graves' hyperthyroidism. The gene calls are TRBV5-6 and TRBJ1-5; 7 bases line up with TRBD1. Sequencing was performed on blood. This chain's CDR3 is CASSLGGTAHQPQHF. As DNA, the CDR3 is TGTGCCAGCAGCTTGGGAGGGACAGCTCATCAGCCCCAGCATTTT. Full variable domain (rest looked up from reference TRBV5-6 and TRBJ1-5): DAGVTQSPTHLIKTRGQQVTLRCSPKSGHDTVSWYQQALGQGPQFIFQYYEEEERQRGNFPDRFSGHQFPNYSSELNVNALLLGDSALYLCASSLGGTAHQPQHFGDGTRLSIL.